These 6 T cell receptor beta chains share one sample of origin, sequenced in a study of shared clonotypes between healthy human individuals. Method: immunoSEQ multiplex PCR; TCRdb's copy keeps in-frame clones and lacks some. The table shows about 980,000 clones, with about 80% occurring only once. Source material: memory CD4+ T cells sorted from blood. Subset of the sample: CD45RA-negative fraction. Receptor source: a man aged 18 to 29 in good health.

This clone was counted a few times. The chain combines TRBV19 with TRBJ1-5; 10 nucleotides line up with TRBD1. The germline gives CDR1 LNHDA, CDR2 SQIVND (reference sequence). The ends lost 1 base at V and 0 bases at J; junction bases unmatched: 9. The CDR3 is 19 residues long. The CDR3 DNA reads TGTGCCAGTAGTATAGCGGGGACAGGGGCGATTTCTAGCAATCAGCCCCAGCATTTT. This translates into CASSIAGTGAISSNQPQHF.

A remark on this clone: Mismatch with germline at one junction end may stem from a read error. V and J are TRBV5-1 and TRBJ2-2; D is unclear. The germline V gene has CDR1 SGHRS and CDR2 YFSETQ. CDR3 length equals 15 residues. CDR3: CASRLDGQNTGELFF. CDR3 bases: TGCGCCAGCAGGTTGGACGGGCAGAACACCGGGGAGCTGTTTTTT.

This clone was picked up a small number of times. The J gene is TRBJ2-4, the V gene TRBV7-3, with a possible D match to TRBD1 (6 bases). CDR1 and CDR2 from the germline V gene are SGHTA and FQGTGA. This CDR3 spans 14 amino acids. Trimming pared 2 bases from V and 9 bases from J, leaving 14 bases between. CDR3: CASSLGQPGSIQYF. DNA for the CDR3: TGTGCCAGCAGCTTAGGACAGCCGGGAAGCATTCAGTACTTC.

Of note for this clone: Relative to the germline gene, one junction end is altered; a read error may explain this. Other DNA sequences in the sample encode the same CDR3. The genes are TRBV7-7 and TRBJ2-2; D is unresolved. The CDR3 extends over 13 amino acids. The germline V gene encodes CDR1 SSHAT and CDR2 FNYEAQ (reference sequence). CDR3 in DNA: TGTGCTAGCAGCTTAGGGAACACCGGGGAGCTGTTTTTT. It is translated as CASSLGNTGELFF.

This chain uses TRBV5-1 with TRBJ1-1, with 8 nucleotides matching TRBD1. Looked up from germline, CDR1 is SGHRS and CDR2 is YFSETQ. The CDR3 has 14 residues. V dropped 0 bases and J dropped 6; count of bases not matched to a gene: 4. In nucleotides, the CDR3 is TGCGCCAGCAGCTTGGCAGGACAGGGCCCTGAAGCTTTCTTT. It encodes CASSLAGQGPEAFF.

This chain connects TRBV29-1 to TRBJ2-3, with 10 bases that match TRBD1. Germline V gene data show CDR1 as SQVTM and CDR2 as ANQGSEA. The CDR3 runs 15 residues. Losses at the gene ends were 1 base for V and 2 bases for J; bases not matched to a gene: 3. CDR3 loop: CSVEGQGATTDTQYF. In nucleotides, the CDR3 is TGCAGCGTTGAAGGACAGGGGGCGACCACAGATACGCAGTATTTT.